The 29 T cell receptor beta chains below all came from one sample that was sequenced in a study of T cells after yellow fever vaccination. MiXCR, applied by TCRdb to the 5' RACE reads, yields one record per CDR3 protein. The sample shows approximately 340,000 distinct CDR3 sequences, 7.5% to 9% of them seen only once. The source material was PBMCs, sampled on the day of the first yellow fever vaccination. Receptor source: a man younger than 35 who received the YFV17D yellow fever vaccine.

This clonotype was counted a few times. V gene TRBV18 combines with J gene TRBJ1-5; TRBD1 matches at 7 bases. The germline CDR1 and CDR2 sequences are KGHSH and LQKENI. This CDR3 spans 16 amino acids. Losses at the gene ends were 5 bases for V and 1 base for J; bases not matched to a gene: 8. The CDR3 nucleotides are TGTGCCAGCTCATCCCAAGGGGGCCTGAGCAATCAGCCCCAGCATTTT. As protein: CASSSQGGLSNQPQHF.

This clonotype has ten or more counts. The chain has TRBV5-1 and TRBJ2-6, with a weak D call TRBD1 (5 bases). This CDR3 is built from 17 residues. From germline, CDR1 is SGHRS and CDR2 YFSETQ. The germline V and J ends were trimmed by 0 bases and 1 base, with 11 bases remaining between them. This chain's CDR3 is CASSLVPKGSGANVLTF. For the CDR3, the DNA is TGCGCCAGCAGCTTGGTCCCCAAGGGGTCTGGGGCCAACGTCCTGACTTTC.

This clonotype has just a few counts. The rearrangement links TRBV10-1 to TRBJ2-2, with D uncertain. The CDR3 loop spans 13 amino acids. Germline CDR1 is WNHNN and CDR2 is SYGVQD (reference sequence). The V end lost 10 bases, the J end lost 2 bases, and 11 bases lay between the germline ends. CDR3 DNA: TGCGCCACCCTGGACGTTAACACCGGGGAGCTGTTTTTT. As protein: CATLDVNTGELFF.

This clonotype was recorded a few times. This chain uses TRBV11-2 with TRBJ2-6, with 7 positions matching TRBD1. V was clipped by 4 bases and J by 2 bases; unmatched bases: 5. Germline V gene lookup returns CDR1 SGHAT and CDR2 FQNNGV. The CDR3 runs to 16 residues. CDR3 sequence reads: CASSSVQGAGANVLTF. CDR3 coding DNA: TGTGCCAGCAGCTCTGTTCAGGGGGCTGGGGCCAACGTCCTGACTTTC.

This clonotype was counted at least ten times. The rearrangement links TRBV7-6 to TRBJ2-3; a possible D gene is TRBD2 (6 bases). The CDR3 totals 13 residues. The V and J ends lost 3 bases and 4 bases respectively, with 8 bases between them. Germline V gives CDR1 SGHVS, CDR2 FNYEAQ. DNA of the CDR3: TGTGCCAGCAGCTTCGGGGGATCAGATACGCAGTATTTT. The encoded protein is CASSFGGSDTQYF.

The table lists this clonotype with many counts. This chain joins TRBV4-3 and TRBJ1-1; D not resolved. This CDR3 is 13 amino acids long. Trimming shortened V by 6 bases and J by 0 bases, and 8 bases separated the two germline ends. Germline V gives CDR1 LGHNA, CDR2 YSLEER. As DNA, the CDR3 is TGCGCCAGCAGTCGGGTCATGAACACTGAAGCTTTCTTT. Translating it yields CASSRVMNTEAFF.

The V call is TRBV5-1, the J call TRBJ2-7; D might be TRBD2 (7 bases). This CDR3 has 14 residues. Per germline, CDR1 SGHRS and CDR2 YFSETQ. V lost 4 bases, J lost 3 bases, and 14 bases lay in between. The DNA for the CDR3 is TGCGCCAGCAGCCCCGCAGGGGAGGGCTACGAGCAGTACTTC. This encodes CASSPAGEGYEQYF. Variable domain in full (rest from reference TRBV5-1 and TRBJ2-7): KAGVTQTPRYLIKTRGQQVTLSCSPISGHRSVSWYQQTPGQGLQFLFEYFSETQRNKGNFPGRFSGRQFSNSRSEMNVSTLELGDSALYLCASSPAGEGYEQYFGPGTRLTVT.

This clonotype was detected ten times or more. V is TRBV6-1 and J is TRBJ1-4; the D gene is possibly TRBD1 (6 bases). V gave up 10 bases and J gave up 5 bases, with 20 bases separating them. The CDR3 is 15 residues long. The germline V gene has CDR1 MNHNS and CDR2 SASEGT. CDR3 DNA: TGTGCCACGGGCTTGGGGGCGTATGACAATGAAAAACTGTTTTTT. Translated, it gives CATGLGAYDNEKLFF.

This clonotype has a count of ten or more. V gene TRBV10-3 combines with J gene TRBJ1-5; no reliable D call. Trimming took off 7 bases at V and 4 bases at J, with 11 bases between the two ends. This CDR3 is built from 13 residues. Per germline, CDR1 ENHRY and CDR2 SYGVKD. CDR3 in amino acids: CAITRDMNQPQHF. The CDR3 DNA sequence: TGTGCCATCACCCGGGATATGAATCAGCCCCAGCATTTT.

A few counts support this clonotype. The chain links TRBV7-2 to TRBJ2-1; TRBD1 aligns across 8 bases. CDR1 and CDR2 (germline): SGHTA, FQGNSA. CDR3 length equals 14 residues. The V segment lost 1 base and the J segment 7 bases; nucleotides outside the gene matches: 3. The CDR3 DNA sequence: TGTGCCAGCAGCTTAGGGGACAGGTTTAATGAGCAGTTCTTC. This codes for CASSLGDRFNEQFF.

This clonotype has only a few counts. The rearrangement links TRBV10-1 to TRBJ2-2; perhaps TRBD2 as D (5 bases). V gave up 6 bases and J gave up 6 bases, with 11 bases separating them. CDR3 length equals 13 residues. The germline CDR1 and CDR2 sequences are WNHNN and SYGVQD (reference sequence). For the CDR3, the DNA is TGCGCCAGCAGCTGGCCCGGGGCCGGGGAGCTGTTTTTT. Translated: CASSWPGAGELFF.

The sample holds a few counts of this clonotype. The chain carries TRBV19 and TRBJ2-1; 12 positions match TRBD2. Germline-derived CDR1 and CDR2 are LNHDA and SQIVND (reference sequence). With V trimmed by 5 bases and J by 13 bases, 9 bases remained unmatched. The CDR3 extends over 14 amino acids. CDR3 sequence reads: CASSDITGLAGQFF. The CDR3 nucleotides are TGTGCCAGTAGTGATATTACGGGACTAGCGGGTCAGTTCTTC. The full variable domain, completed using reference TRBV19 and TRBJ2-1, is DGGITQSPKYLFRKEGQNVTLSCEQNLNHDAMYWYRQDPGQGLRLIYYSQIVNDFQKGDIAEGYSVSREKKESFPLTVTSAQKNPTAFYLCASSDITGLAGQFFGPGTRLTVL.

This rearrangement joins TRBV12-3 or TRBV12-4 to TRBJ1-6; 11 bases line up with TRBD1. V lost 5 bases to trimming and J lost 9 bases; unmatched junction nucleotides: 3. The CDR3 contains 14 residues. The CDR3 loop reads CASSNGQGASPLHF. CDR3 nucleotides: TGTGCCAGCAGTAATGGACAGGGGGCTTCACCCCTCCACTTT.

This clonotype was recorded at least ten times. This sequence joins TRBV4-2 and TRBJ2-7; the match to TRBD2 covers 7 bases. J lost 3 bases, V lost 1 base, and 3 bases had no gene match. The CDR3 is made up of 14 amino acids. The germline CDR1 and CDR2 sequences are LGHNA and YNFKEQ. As DNA, the CDR3 is TGTGCCAGCAGCCAAGGTGGGGGGGGCTACGAGCAGTACTTC. It translates to CASSQGGGGYEQYF.

The chain joins TRBV4-1 to TRBJ2-7; D is ambiguous. The V and J ends lost 1 base and 0 bases respectively, with 10 bases between them. Germline V CDR1 and CDR2: MGHRA, YSYEKL. The CDR3 sequence is 15 residues long. The CDR3 loop reads CASSQGFTGSYEQYF. The DNA of the CDR3 is TGCGCCAGCAGCCAAGGCTTTACGGGCTCCTACGAGCAGTACTTC.

The chain carries TRBV6-2 or TRBV6-3 and TRBJ1-2; 12 bases match TRBD1. The germline V gene has CDR1 MNHEY and CDR2 SVGEGT. The CDR3 extends over 20 amino acids. V shed 7 bases, J shed 6 bases, and the junction held 24 bases outside the gene matches. The CDR3 nucleotides read TGTGCCAGCACCCAAACCCAAACCGACCGGGACAGGGGGCGCAGCCATGGCTACACCTTC. Translating gives CASTQTQTDRDRGRSHGYTF.

This clonotype has a handful of counts. This chain joins TRBV4-3 and TRBJ2-1; a possible D gene is TRBD2 (6 bases). The CDR3 consists of 13 residues. Germline V gene sequence: CDR1 LGHNA, CDR2 YSLEER. Trimming took off 1 base at V and 8 bases at J, with 9 bases between the two ends. This chain's CDR3 is CASSQVRGYEQFF. For the CDR3, the DNA is TGCGCCAGCAGCCAAGTGCGGGGTTATGAGCAGTTCTTC.

This rearrangement joins TRBV30 to TRBJ2-1; either TRBD1 or TRBD2 may supply D (5 bases each). V lost 3 bases to trimming and J lost 6 bases, with 15 bases between them. The CDR3 is made up of 14 amino acids. The germline V gene encodes CDR1 GTSNPN and CDR2 SVGIG (reference sequence). The CDR3 DNA sequence: TGTGCCTGGAGGAACCGGGACCCATTCAATGAGCAGTTCTTC. Amino acid sequence: CAWRNRDPFNEQFF.

Ten or more counts support this clonotype. This rearrangement joins TRBV4-1 to TRBJ1-5; possible D gene TRBD1, 5 bases. This CDR3 is 18 amino acids long. V lost 0 bases and J 2 bases, leaving 17 bases between the germline ends. The V gene's germline CDR1 is MGHRA and CDR2 YSYEKL. CDR3 nucleotide sequence: TGCGCCAGCAGCCAAGAACTACACCGAGGGGTTGGCAATCAGCCCCAGCATTTT. Translation: CASSQELHRGVGNQPQHF.

The chain is built from TRBV7-9 and TRBJ2-5; D gene ambiguous. V lost 5 bases to trimming and J lost 2 bases, with 12 bases between them. Germline lookup yields CDR1 SEHNR and CDR2 FQNEAQ (reference sequence). There are 14 residues in the CDR3. Here the CDR3 DNA reads TGTGCCAGCAGCACAAGTCAGACTCAAGAGACCCAGTACTTC. Translation: CASSTSQTQETQYF. Filled out from reference TRBV7-9 and TRBJ2-5, the complete variable domain reads DTGVSQNPRHKITKRGQNVTFRCDPISEHNRLYWYRQTLGQGPEFLTYFQNEAQLEKSRLLSDRFSAERPKGSFSTLEIQRTEQGDSAMYLCASSTSQTQETQYFGPGTRLLVL.

The genes are TRBV5-6 and TRBJ1-2, with 7 bases aligning to TRBD1. This CDR3 region has 14 residues. Germline CDR1 and CDR2: SGHDT and YYEEEE. V lost 0 bases and J lost 6; bases outside the gene matches: 5. The CDR3 loop is CASSLGQGRDGYTF. CDR3 nucleotide sequence: TGTGCCAGCAGCTTGGGACAGGGAAGGGATGGCTACACCTTC.

The chain links TRBV18 to TRBJ2-5; TRBD1 is a possible D gene (6 bases). In germline, CDR1 is KGHSH, CDR2 LQKENI. This CDR3 is built from 13 residues. V shed 6 bases and J shed 3 bases, with 11 bases lying between them. The CDR3, as DNA: TGTGCCAGCTCTGAGAACAGGGAAGAGACCCAGTACTTC. Amino acids: CASSENREETQYF.

A few counts support this clonotype. V usage is TRBV6-2 or TRBV6-3 and J usage is TRBJ1-2, with D possibly TRBD1 on 6 matching bases. Germline V gene lookup returns CDR1 MNHEY and CDR2 SVGEGT. V dropped 5 bases and J dropped 5 bases, with 15 bases sitting between them. This CDR3 is built from 14 residues. Here the CDR3 reads CASSDPGTPYGYTF. DNA of the CDR3: TGTGCCAGCAGTGACCCCGGGACACCTTATGGCTACACCTTC.

The chain links TRBV20-1 to TRBJ2-5; TRBD2 matches at 10 bases. The CDR3 spans 15 residues. Germline lookup yields CDR1 DFQATT and CDR2 SNEGSKA (reference sequence). J lost 3 bases, V lost 1 base, and 5 bases had no gene match. The CDR3 DNA reads as TGCAGTGCTAGAGGAGGGACTAGCGTCAAAGAGACCCAGTACTTC. As protein: CSARGGTSVKETQYF.

Worth noting for this clonotype: A much larger clone lies one base from this, so it may be a read error. The chain combines TRBV12-3 or TRBV12-4 with TRBJ2-3; D is undetermined. The CDR3 has 15 amino acids. The CDR3 sequence: CAISLEVLSTDTQYF. CDR3 sequence (DNA): TGTGCCATCAGTTTAGAGGTTCTGAGCACAGATACGCAGTATTTT.

This clonotype has more than one count but fewer than ten. This sequence joins TRBV18 and TRBJ1-1; D unresolved. CDR3 length equals 13 residues. V was trimmed by 5 bases and J by 7 bases, leaving 14 bases between them. The germline V gene has CDR1 KGHSH and CDR2 LQKENI. The DNA for the CDR3 is TGTGCCAGCTCAGGCTTGGGTAAGATTGAAGCTTTCTTT. Residues: CASSGLGKIEAFF.

This chain joins TRBV4-1 and TRBJ1-4; D is uncertain. Trimming pared 1 base from V and 8 bases from J, leaving 5 bases between. The CDR3 is made up of 12 amino acids. Germline V gene lookup returns CDR1 MGHRA and CDR2 YSYEKL. In DNA, the CDR3 is TGCGCCAGCAGCCAAGTTATGGAAAAACTGTTTTTT. As protein: CASSQVMEKLFF.

The chain carries TRBV24-1 and TRBJ2-2, with TRBD1 matching 8 bases. Trimming removed 6 bases from V and 1 base from J; junction bases left unmatched: 6. The CDR3 consists of 16 residues. Germline V gene lookup returns CDR1 KGHDR and CDR2 SFDVKD. CDR3 bases: TGTGCCACCAGTCCAGCCGGGACAGGGAACACCGGGGAGCTGTTTTTT. Translated, it gives CATSPAGTGNTGELFF.

There are a few counts of this clonotype. The chain recombines TRBV9 with TRBJ2-3; 12 positions match TRBD2. CDR1 SGDLS and CDR2 YYNGEE come from the germline V gene. V was pared by 5 bases and J by 6 bases, with 10 bases of the junction left unmatched. This CDR3 contains 16 residues. The CDR3 spells CASRRTSGEFGDTQYF. The CDR3 nucleotides read TGTGCCAGCAGACGGACTAGCGGGGAGTTTGGGGATACGCAGTATTTT. Full variable domain (rest looked up from reference TRBV9 and TRBJ2-3): DSGVTQTPKHLITATGQRVTLRCSPRSGDLSVYWYQQSLDQGLQFLIQYYNGEERAKGNILERFSAQQFPDLHSELNLSSLELGDSALYFCASRRTSGEFGDTQYFGPGTRLTVL.